This paragraph reports one TCR beta chain. In the source study's methods: Amplified reference gene primers provided the basis for estimating nucleated cell counts. Here immunoSEQ multiplex PCR was the method, and the copy in TCRdb shows in-frame clones only, minus some. The DNA gave D and trimming, while V, J and clone size come from that table. The sample records tens of thousands of clones, less than 90% being singletons. The data stem from a study of blood T cell repertoires in COVID-19. Whole-study context: Sites across the United States, Italy and Spain contributed samples from acute and convalescent COVID-19. PBMCs, B-cell-depleted T cells, or T cells were the source of the cDNA or gDNA that made up the material.

This CDR3 is built from 16 residues. V was clipped by 0 bases and J by 3 bases; unmatched bases: 4. Germline V CDR1 and CDR2: MGHRA, YSYEKL. The clonotype was recovered from a woman older than 75 with acute or convalescent COVID-19. The chain joins TRBV4-1 to TRBJ2-4; 8 bases align to TRBD1. Sequenced: peripheral blood. The CDR3 DNA reads TGCGCCAGCAGCCAAGAAGAACAGGGGGACAAAAACATTCAGTACTTC. Its translation is CASSQEEQGDKNIQYF.